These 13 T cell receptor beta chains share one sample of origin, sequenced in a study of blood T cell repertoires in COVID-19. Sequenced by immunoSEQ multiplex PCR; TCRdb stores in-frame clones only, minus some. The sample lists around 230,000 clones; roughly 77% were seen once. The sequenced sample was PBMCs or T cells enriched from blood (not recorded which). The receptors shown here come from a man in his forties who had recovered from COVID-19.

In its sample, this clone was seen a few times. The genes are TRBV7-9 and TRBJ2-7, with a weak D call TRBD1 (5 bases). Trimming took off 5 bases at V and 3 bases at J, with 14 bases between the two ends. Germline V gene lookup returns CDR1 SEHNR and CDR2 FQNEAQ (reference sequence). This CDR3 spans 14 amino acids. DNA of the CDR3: TGTGCCAGCAGCAGGGGTTCACTCGTCTACGAGCAGTACTTC. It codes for CASSRGSLVYEQYF.

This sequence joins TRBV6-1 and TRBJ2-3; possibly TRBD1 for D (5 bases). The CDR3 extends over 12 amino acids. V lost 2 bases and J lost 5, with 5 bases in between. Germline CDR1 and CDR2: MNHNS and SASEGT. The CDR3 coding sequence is TGTGCCAGCAGTGAAAGGGGAGATACGCAGTATTTT. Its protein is CASSERGDTQYF.

For the CDR3, the DNA is TGTGCCAGCAGCCCTCTGGCGGGAGAGGGTGAGCAGTACTTC. Amino acids: CASSPLAGEGEQYF. The chain combines TRBV3-1 (or the pseudogene TRBV3-2) with TRBJ2-7; 7 positions match TRBD2. CDR1 is LGHDT, CDR2 YNNKEL, per germline (reference sequence). V was clipped by 4 bases and J by 7 bases; unmatched bases: 10. The CDR3 contains 14 residues.

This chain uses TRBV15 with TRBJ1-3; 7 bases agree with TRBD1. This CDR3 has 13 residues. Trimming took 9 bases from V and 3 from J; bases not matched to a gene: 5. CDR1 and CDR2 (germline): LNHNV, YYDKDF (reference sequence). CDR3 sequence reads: CATEQGLGNTIYF. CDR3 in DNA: TGTGCCACGGAACAGGGGCTTGGAAACACCATATATTTT.

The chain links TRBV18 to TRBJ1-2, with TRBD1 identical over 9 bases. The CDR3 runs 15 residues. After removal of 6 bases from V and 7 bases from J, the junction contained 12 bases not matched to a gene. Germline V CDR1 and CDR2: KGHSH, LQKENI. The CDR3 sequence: CASSQRQGDSSGYTF. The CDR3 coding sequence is TGTGCCAGCTCCCAGAGACAGGGGGACTCGTCTGGCTACACCTTC.

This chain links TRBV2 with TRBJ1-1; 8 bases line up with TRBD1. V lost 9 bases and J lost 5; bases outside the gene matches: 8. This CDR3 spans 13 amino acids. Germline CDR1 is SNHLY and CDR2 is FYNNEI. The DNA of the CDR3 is TGTGCCAGACGACAGGGGTGGCGGACTGAAGCTTTCTTT. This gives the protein CARRQGWRTEAFF.

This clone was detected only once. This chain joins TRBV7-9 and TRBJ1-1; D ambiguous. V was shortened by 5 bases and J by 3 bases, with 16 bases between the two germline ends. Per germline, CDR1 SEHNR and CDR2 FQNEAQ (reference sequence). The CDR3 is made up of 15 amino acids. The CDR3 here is CASSGNWGGDTEAFF. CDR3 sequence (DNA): TGTGCCAGCAGCGGGAATTGGGGAGGCGACACTGAAGCTTTCTTT.

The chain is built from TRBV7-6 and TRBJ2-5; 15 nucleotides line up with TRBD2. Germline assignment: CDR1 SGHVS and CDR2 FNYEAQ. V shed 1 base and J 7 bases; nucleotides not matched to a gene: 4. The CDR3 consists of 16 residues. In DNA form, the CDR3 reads TGTGCCAGCAGCTTAGGCGGACTAGCGGGGGGGCGGACCCAGTACTTC. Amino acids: CASSLGGLAGGRTQYF.

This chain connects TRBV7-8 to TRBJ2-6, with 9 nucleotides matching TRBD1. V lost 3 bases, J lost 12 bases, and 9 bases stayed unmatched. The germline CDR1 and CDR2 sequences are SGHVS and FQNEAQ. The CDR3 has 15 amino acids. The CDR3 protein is CASSFEAWTGVVLTF. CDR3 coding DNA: TGTGCCAGCAGCTTCGAGGCATGGACAGGGGTCGTCCTGACTTTC.

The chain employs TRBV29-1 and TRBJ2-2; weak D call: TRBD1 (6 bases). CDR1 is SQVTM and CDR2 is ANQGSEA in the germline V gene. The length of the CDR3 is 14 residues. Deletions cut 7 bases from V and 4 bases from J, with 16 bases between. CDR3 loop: CSGGTGRTTGELFF. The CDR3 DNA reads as TGCAGCGGTGGTACAGGGAGAACCACCGGGGAGCTGTTTTTT.

The CDR3 loop reads CASSQATQGNYGYTF. CDR3 sequence (DNA): TGTGCCAGCAGCCAAGCAACACAGGGAAACTATGGCTACACCTTC. The chain employs TRBV3-1 (or the pseudogene TRBV3-2) and TRBJ1-2, with D tentatively TRBD1 (6 bases). CDR1 and CDR2 from the germline V gene are LGHDT and YNNKEL (reference sequence). The CDR3 length is 15 residues. Between the trimmed V and J ends, which lost 1 base and 2 bases, there was a span of 11 bases.

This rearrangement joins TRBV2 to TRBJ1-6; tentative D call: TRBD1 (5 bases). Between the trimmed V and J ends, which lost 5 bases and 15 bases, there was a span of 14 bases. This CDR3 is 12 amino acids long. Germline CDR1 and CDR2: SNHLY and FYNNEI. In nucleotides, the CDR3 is TGTGCCAGCAGTTACGACAGTCTGCTCCTCCACTTT. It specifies CASSYDSLLLHF.

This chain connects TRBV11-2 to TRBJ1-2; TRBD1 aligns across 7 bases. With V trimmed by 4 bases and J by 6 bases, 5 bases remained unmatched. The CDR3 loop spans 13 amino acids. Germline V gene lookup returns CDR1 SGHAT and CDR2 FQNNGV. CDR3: CASSSLTGDGYTF. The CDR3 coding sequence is TGTGCCAGCAGCTCTTTAACAGGGGATGGCTACACCTTC. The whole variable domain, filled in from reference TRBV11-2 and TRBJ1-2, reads EAGVAQSPRYKIIEKRQSVAFWCNPISGHATLYWYQQILGQGPKLLIQFQNNGVVDDSQLPKDRFSAERLKGVDSTLKIQPAKLEDSAVYLCASSSLTGDGYTFGSGTRLTVV.